A single sample is the source of the 24 T cell receptor beta chains below, sequenced in a study of Ad26.COV2.S vaccination and SARS-CoV-2 variants. This table comes from immunoSEQ multiplex PCR, and its TCRdb copy is limited to in-frame clones, with some not included. The profile shows about 440,000 clones, 90% of them singletons. Indicated treatment: 19 received Ad26.COV2.S at low or high dose, single or two shots; 5 received placebo; per-sample allocation not given. Sampling occurred on day 63 after the first vaccine or placebo injection. This specimen was peripheral blood, taken in a trial of Ad26.COV2.S vaccine versus placebo. The receptors were sampled from a person between 18 and 59 years old who received the Ad26.COV2.S COVID-19 vaccine or a placebo.

This clone was recorded once. The V gene is TRBV19, the J gene TRBJ2-1; 9 bases fit TRBD2. The junction had 10 bases not matched to a gene; V was cut back by 6 bases and J by 4 bases. The CDR3 totals 16 residues. Germline V gene lookup returns CDR1 LNHDA and CDR2 SQIVND (reference sequence). In nucleotides, the CDR3 is TGTGCCAGTAGGAAAAATAGCGGGAGAAATTACAATGAGCAGTTCTTC. Protein sequence: CASRKNSGRNYNEQFF.

The chain carries TRBV5-1 and TRBJ1-2; perhaps TRBD1 as D (6 bases). Trimming took 4 bases from V and 6 from J, leaving 13 bases between them. The CDR3 is made up of 13 amino acids. The germline gives CDR1 SGHRS, CDR2 YFSETQ. CDR3 region: CASSPGQADGYTF. CDR3 DNA: TGCGCCAGCAGCCCGGGACAAGCAGATGGCTACACCTTC. Full variable domain (remainder filled in from reference TRBV5-1 and TRBJ1-2): KAGVTQTPRYLIKTRGQQVTLSCSPISGHRSVSWYQQTPGQGLQFLFEYFSETQRNKGNFPGRFSGRQFSNSRSEMNVSTLELGDSALYLCASSPGQADGYTFGSGTRLTVV.

The chain has TRBV6-6 and TRBJ2-7; 7 nucleotides line up with TRBD2. Germline V gene sequence: CDR1 MNHNY, CDR2 SVGAGI (reference sequence). With V trimmed by 8 bases and J by 6 bases, 16 bases remained unmatched. This CDR3 has 15 amino acids. CDR3 protein: CASASFRDYPSEQYF. CDR3 in DNA: TGTGCCAGCGCTTCCTTCCGGGACTACCCAAGCGAGCAGTACTTC.

The chain joins TRBV18 to TRBJ2-1, with TRBD2 matching over 8 bases. The CDR3 covers 15 residues. V lost 2 bases and J lost 6; bases outside the gene matches: 6. Germline CDR1 KGHSH, CDR2 LQKENI. CDR3 residues: CASSPGSGGFNEQFF. The CDR3 DNA sequence: TGTGCCAGCTCACCAGGGTCGGGAGGGTTCAATGAGCAGTTCTTC.

V and J are TRBV10-3 and TRBJ2-3; D unclear. Deletions cut 6 bases from V and 4 bases from J, with 8 bases between. Germline CDR1 ENHRY, CDR2 SYGVKD. This CDR3 contains 12 residues. The CDR3: CAISLGADTQYF. The CDR3 DNA is TGTGCCATCAGCTTAGGTGCAGATACGCAGTATTTT.

The chain employs TRBV27 and TRBJ2-7; no clear D gene. The CDR3 runs 11 residues. Germline V gene sequence: CDR1 MNHEY, CDR2 SMNVEV (reference sequence). The V end was cut by 5 bases, the J end by 4 bases, with 6 bases between. The CDR3 sequence: CASSDTYEQYF. In nucleotides, the CDR3 is TGTGCCAGCAGTGATACATACGAGCAGTACTTC.

The chain uses TRBV7-2 and TRBJ1-4; D not certain. CDR1 is SGHTA and CDR2 is FQGNSA in the germline V gene. Trimming removed 0 bases from V and 7 bases from J, with 15 bases in between. The CDR3 consists of 16 residues. The CDR3 sequence is CASSLAITIGGEKLFF. DNA of the CDR3: TGTGCCAGCAGCTTAGCGATAACCATCGGCGGTGAAAAACTGTTTTTT.

Note on this clone: The sample holds other DNA sequences that translate to the same CDR3. V gene TRBV28 combines with J gene TRBJ2-1, with 7 bases fitting TRBD2. The CDR3 loop spans 15 amino acids. J was trimmed by 3 bases and V by 2 bases; bases with no gene match: 4. The germline gives CDR1 MDHEN, CDR2 SYDVKM. CDR3 protein: CASSLGGSVYNEQFF. DNA for the CDR3: TGTGCCAGCAGTTTAGGCGGGAGTGTCTACAATGAGCAGTTCTTC. Full variable domain (missing parts from reference TRBV28 and TRBJ2-1): DVKVTQSSRYLVKRTGEKVFLECVQDMDHENMFWYRQDPGLGLRLIYFSYDVKMKEKGDIPEGYSVSREKKERFSLILESASTNQTSMYLCASSLGGSVYNEQFFGPGTRLTVL.

The chain is built from TRBV4-3 and TRBJ2-3, with D uncertain. V was pared by 2 bases and J by 2 bases, with 5 bases between. This CDR3 is built from 13 residues. Germline lookup yields CDR1 LGHNA and CDR2 YSLEER. CDR3 in DNA: TGCGCCAGCAGCCAAAGAATCACAGATACGCAGTATTTT. Its translation: CASSQRITDTQYF.

This clone was counted a single time. V is TRBV28 and J is TRBJ2-3; D is perhaps TRBD1 or TRBD2 (5 bases each). This CDR3 spans 14 amino acids. With 4 bases removed from V and 5 bases from J, the gap between germline ends came to 13 bases. Germline CDR1 and CDR2: MDHEN and SYDVKM. Here the CDR3 reads CASSSRDQGDTQYF. CDR3 DNA sequence: TGTGCCAGCAGTTCCCGGGACCAGGGAGATACGCAGTATTTT.

The chain has TRBV19 and TRBJ2-7; 7 nucleotides align to TRBD1. This CDR3 comprises 14 residues. V shed 4 bases, J shed 3 bases, and the junction held 6 bases outside the gene matches. CDR1 is LNHDA and CDR2 is SQIVND in the germline V gene (reference sequence). The CDR3 protein is CASSTGTANYEQYF. CDR3 DNA sequence: TGTGCCAGTAGTACAGGGACAGCTAACTACGAGCAGTACTTC.

This chain uses TRBV28 with TRBJ1-1; D is unresolved. V was cut by 5 bases and J by 1 base, with 11 bases left in between. Germline values: CDR1 MDHEN, CDR2 SYDVKM. CDR3 length equals 14 residues. This CDR3 reads CASSPRPTNTEAFF. The CDR3, as DNA: TGTGCCAGCAGTCCGCGACCGACGAACACTGAAGCTTTCTTT. The variable domain in full, completed from reference TRBV28 and TRBJ1-1, reads DVKVTQSSRYLVKRTGEKVFLECVQDMDHENMFWYRQDPGLGLRLIYFSYDVKMKEKGDIPEGYSVSREKKERFSLILESASTNQTSMYLCASSPRPTNTEAFFGQGTRLTVV.

The J gene is TRBJ2-2, the V gene TRBV7-4; no definite D call. Germline loops: CDR1 SGHVT, CDR2 SQSDAQ. V lost 5 bases to trimming and J lost 2 bases, with 27 bases between them. The CDR3 runs to 20 residues. The CDR3 sequence is CASSPLSELPRPLNTGELFF. The DNA of the CDR3 is TGTGCCAGCAGCCCCCTCTCCGAGCTTCCTCGGCCCCTTAACACCGGGGAGCTGTTTTTT.

This sequence joins TRBV15 and TRBJ2-1; TRBD2 agrees at 9 bases. The germline V gene has CDR1 LNHNV and CDR2 YYDKDF (reference sequence). J was trimmed by 12 bases and V by 2 bases; bases with no gene match: 8. This CDR3 has 14 residues. The CDR3, as DNA: TGTGCCACCAGCAGACTAGCGGGATTTGGGGGGCAGTTCTTC. Encoded protein: CATSRLAGFGGQFF.

Turning to this clone: In the same sample, other DNA sequences code for this CDR3. The gene calls are TRBV6-2 or TRBV6-3 and TRBJ2-7, with D unclear. The V gene lost 0 bases and the J gene lost 1 base, with 4 bases spanning the gap. The CDR3 runs to 13 residues. Germline V gives CDR1 MNHEY, CDR2 SVGEGT. The DNA for the CDR3 is TGTGCCAGCAGTTACTCCGTTTCCTACGAGCAGTACTTC. Translating gives CASSYSVSYEQYF.

The chain recombines TRBV3-1 (or the pseudogene TRBV3-2) with TRBJ1-4, with D possibly being TRBD1 (6 bases). The CDR3 totals 14 residues. Per the germline V gene, CDR1 is LGHDT and CDR2 is YNNKEL (reference sequence). The germline V and J ends were trimmed by 5 bases and 7 bases, with 14 bases remaining between them. CDR3 nucleotide sequence: TGTGCCAGCAGCAAAACAGGGTCGGCTGAAAAACTGTTTTTT. Its protein is CASSKTGSAEKLFF.

This chain links TRBV5-7 with TRBJ2-2; 8 bases line up with TRBD1. TRBV5-7 is noted as an ORF with a role that remains uncertain. CDR3 length equals 17 residues. The trim removed 0 bases at V and 0 bases at J, leaving 4 bases unmatched. The CDR3 DNA reads as TGTGCCAGCAGCTTGGAGTCAGGGGGCGCGAACACCGGGGAGCTGTTTTTT. Protein product: CASSLESGGANTGELFF.

V gene TRBV28 combines with J gene TRBJ2-7; 7 bases fit TRBD2. V was pared by 7 bases and J by 0 bases, with 9 bases of the junction left unmatched. This CDR3 region has 15 residues. Per germline, CDR1 MDHEN and CDR2 SYDVKM. The CDR3 reads CASTLGRESSYEQYF. CDR3 coding DNA: TGTGCCAGCACCCTGGGGCGGGAGAGCTCCTACGAGCAGTACTTC.

The rearrangement joins TRBV11-1 to TRBJ2-1; D may be TRBD1 or TRBD2 (5 bases each). Germline values: CDR1 SGHAT, CDR2 FQDESV (reference sequence). The CDR3 length is 13 residues. V lost 6 bases and J lost 7, with 13 bases in between. The CDR3 DNA follows: TGTGCCAGCAGGGGACGGGCCCGTAATGAGCAGTTCTTC. It is translated as CASRGRARNEQFF.

This clone has just one count. The chain couples TRBV2 to TRBJ2-7; D uncertain. V lost 7 bases to trimming and J lost 3 bases, with 16 bases between them. This CDR3 region has 14 residues. Germline lookup yields CDR1 SNHLY and CDR2 FYNNEI. This chain's CDR3 is CASNVRQSNYEQYF. CDR3 nucleotides: TGTGCCAGCAATGTCAGGCAGTCTAACTACGAGCAGTACTTC.

This rearrangement joins TRBV5-6 to TRBJ1-5, with D tentatively TRBD1 (5 bases). The V gene lost 3 bases and the J gene lost 7 bases, with 17 bases spanning the gap. In germline, CDR1 is SGHDT, CDR2 YYEEEE. CDR3 length: 15 amino acids. The CDR3 protein is CASSSRGFRVQPQHF. Here the CDR3 DNA reads TGTGCCAGCAGCTCCCGGGGATTCAGGGTCCAGCCCCAGCATTTT.

With regard to this clone: This sample also contains other DNA sequences that code for the same CDR3. V usage is TRBV28 and J usage is TRBJ2-2; D possibly uses TRBD1 or TRBD2 (6 bases each). Germline V lookup: CDR1 MDHEN, CDR2 SYDVKM. The CDR3 covers 12 residues. With 7 bases removed from V and 8 bases from J, the gap between germline ends came to 11 bases. CDR3 loop: CASIRGTGELFF. CDR3 DNA sequence: TGTGCCAGCATACGCGGGACAGGGGAGCTGTTTTTT.

The chain links TRBV9 to TRBJ2-1; either TRBD1 or TRBD2 may supply D (5 bases each). This CDR3 contains 13 residues. Germline assignment: CDR1 SGDLS and CDR2 YYNGEE. V lost 0 bases, J lost 6 bases, and 7 bases lay in between. The CDR3 nucleotides are TGTGCCAGCAGCGTAGCCGGGGCCAATGAGCAGTTCTTC. Its translation: CASSVAGANEQFF.

In regard to this clone: The sample has other DNA sequences that encode this CDR3 too. J is TRBJ2-7 and V is TRBV30; D is ambiguous. Trimming took 0 bases from V and 4 from J, leaving 7 bases between them. The CDR3 runs 12 residues. Germline V gene lookup returns CDR1 GTSNPN and CDR2 SVGIG (reference sequence). CDR3 region: CAWSVSGYEQYF. The CDR3 DNA reads TGTGCCTGGAGTGTATCAGGTTACGAGCAGTACTTC.